The 7 T cell receptor beta chains in this list originate from one sample, sequenced in a study of T cell responses to AZD1222 COVID-19 vaccine. This table comes from immunoSEQ multiplex PCR, and its TCRdb copy is limited to in-frame clones, with some not included. The sample yields 100,000 to 150,000 clones, roughly 91% seen once. Sequences were derived from peripheral blood, sampled 28 days after the second AZD1222 dose. The receptors stem from an adult who received the AZD1222 COVID-19 vaccine.

The gene calls are TRBV5-4 and TRBJ2-5, with D perhaps matching TRBD1 or TRBD2 (5 bases each). The germline V gene encodes CDR1 SGHNT and CDR2 YYREEE (reference sequence). V was pared by 4 bases and J by 4 bases, with 20 bases between. The CDR3 is 16 amino acids. The CDR3 DNA reads TGTGCCAGCAGCCCAAGCCGGGACGCCACGGGAGAGACCCAGTACTTC. Protein product: CASSPSRDATGETQYF.

The chain combines TRBV19 with TRBJ2-5; D not certain. Germline V gene lookup returns CDR1 LNHDA and CDR2 SQIVND (reference sequence). The CDR3 has 16 amino acids. Trimming took 5 bases from V and 1 from J, leaving 17 bases between them. The CDR3 nucleotides are TGTGCCAGTAGTCCAATGACCCCCTGGAGCCAAGAGACCCAGTACTTC. Translated, it gives CASSPMTPWSQETQYF. The variable domain in full, completed from reference TRBV19 and TRBJ2-5, reads DGGITQSPKYLFRKEGQNVTLSCEQNLNHDAMYWYRQDPGQGLRLIYYSQIVNDFQKGDIAEGYSVSREKKESFPLTVTSAQKNPTAFYLCASSPMTPWSQETQYFGPGTRLLVL.

Worth noting for this clone: Other DNA sequences in this sample translate to the same CDR3. The chain has TRBV18 and TRBJ1-6, with 10 bases lining up with TRBD1. Looked up from germline, CDR1 is KGHSH and CDR2 is LQKENI. V was pared by 4 bases and J by 8 bases, with 2 bases of the junction left unmatched. The CDR3 consists of 14 residues. The CDR3 sequence: CASSRDRGDSPLHF. The CDR3 DNA reads TGTGCCAGCTCACGGGACAGGGGAGATTCACCCCTCCACTTT.

V and J are TRBV19 and TRBJ2-6; 7 positions match TRBD2. Trimming took 0 bases from V and 1 from J; bases not matched to a gene: 0. CDR3 size: 16 residues. The germline V gene has CDR1 LNHDA and CDR2 SQIVND (reference sequence). CDR3 sequence reads: CASSIEGGSGANVLTF. CDR3 in DNA: TGTGCCAGTAGTATAGAGGGGGGGTCTGGGGCCAACGTCCTGACTTTC.

This clone was counted once. This chain's CDR3 is CASSATASTEAFF. For the CDR3, the DNA is TGTGCCAGCAGCGCGACAGCGAGCACTGAAGCTTTCTTT. The gene calls are TRBV25-1 and TRBJ1-1, with D maybe TRBD1 (5 bases). This CDR3 has 13 residues. Deletions cut 6 bases from V and 4 bases from J, with 12 bases between. Germline CDR1 reads MGHDK; CDR2 reads SYGVNS.

J is TRBJ2-7 and V is TRBV7-9; TRBD1 might be the D (6 bases). V gave up 4 bases and J gave up 3 bases, with 10 bases separating them. Germline V gene lookup returns CDR1 SEHNR and CDR2 FQNEAQ (reference sequence). The CDR3 is 13 amino acids. This CDR3 reads CASSWGQNYEQYF. The CDR3 DNA reads TGTGCCAGCAGCTGGGGACAAAACTACGAGCAGTACTTC.

The V and J genes are TRBV6-1 and TRBJ1-5; 8 bases map to TRBD1. V was clipped by 3 bases and J by 4 bases; unmatched bases: 8. The CDR3 spans 16 residues. CDR1 is MNHNS, CDR2 SASEGT, per germline. The CDR3 sequence: CASSESRGQGNQPQHF. CDR3 bases: TGTGCCAGCAGTGAGTCCAGGGGGCAGGGTAATCAGCCCCAGCATTTT.